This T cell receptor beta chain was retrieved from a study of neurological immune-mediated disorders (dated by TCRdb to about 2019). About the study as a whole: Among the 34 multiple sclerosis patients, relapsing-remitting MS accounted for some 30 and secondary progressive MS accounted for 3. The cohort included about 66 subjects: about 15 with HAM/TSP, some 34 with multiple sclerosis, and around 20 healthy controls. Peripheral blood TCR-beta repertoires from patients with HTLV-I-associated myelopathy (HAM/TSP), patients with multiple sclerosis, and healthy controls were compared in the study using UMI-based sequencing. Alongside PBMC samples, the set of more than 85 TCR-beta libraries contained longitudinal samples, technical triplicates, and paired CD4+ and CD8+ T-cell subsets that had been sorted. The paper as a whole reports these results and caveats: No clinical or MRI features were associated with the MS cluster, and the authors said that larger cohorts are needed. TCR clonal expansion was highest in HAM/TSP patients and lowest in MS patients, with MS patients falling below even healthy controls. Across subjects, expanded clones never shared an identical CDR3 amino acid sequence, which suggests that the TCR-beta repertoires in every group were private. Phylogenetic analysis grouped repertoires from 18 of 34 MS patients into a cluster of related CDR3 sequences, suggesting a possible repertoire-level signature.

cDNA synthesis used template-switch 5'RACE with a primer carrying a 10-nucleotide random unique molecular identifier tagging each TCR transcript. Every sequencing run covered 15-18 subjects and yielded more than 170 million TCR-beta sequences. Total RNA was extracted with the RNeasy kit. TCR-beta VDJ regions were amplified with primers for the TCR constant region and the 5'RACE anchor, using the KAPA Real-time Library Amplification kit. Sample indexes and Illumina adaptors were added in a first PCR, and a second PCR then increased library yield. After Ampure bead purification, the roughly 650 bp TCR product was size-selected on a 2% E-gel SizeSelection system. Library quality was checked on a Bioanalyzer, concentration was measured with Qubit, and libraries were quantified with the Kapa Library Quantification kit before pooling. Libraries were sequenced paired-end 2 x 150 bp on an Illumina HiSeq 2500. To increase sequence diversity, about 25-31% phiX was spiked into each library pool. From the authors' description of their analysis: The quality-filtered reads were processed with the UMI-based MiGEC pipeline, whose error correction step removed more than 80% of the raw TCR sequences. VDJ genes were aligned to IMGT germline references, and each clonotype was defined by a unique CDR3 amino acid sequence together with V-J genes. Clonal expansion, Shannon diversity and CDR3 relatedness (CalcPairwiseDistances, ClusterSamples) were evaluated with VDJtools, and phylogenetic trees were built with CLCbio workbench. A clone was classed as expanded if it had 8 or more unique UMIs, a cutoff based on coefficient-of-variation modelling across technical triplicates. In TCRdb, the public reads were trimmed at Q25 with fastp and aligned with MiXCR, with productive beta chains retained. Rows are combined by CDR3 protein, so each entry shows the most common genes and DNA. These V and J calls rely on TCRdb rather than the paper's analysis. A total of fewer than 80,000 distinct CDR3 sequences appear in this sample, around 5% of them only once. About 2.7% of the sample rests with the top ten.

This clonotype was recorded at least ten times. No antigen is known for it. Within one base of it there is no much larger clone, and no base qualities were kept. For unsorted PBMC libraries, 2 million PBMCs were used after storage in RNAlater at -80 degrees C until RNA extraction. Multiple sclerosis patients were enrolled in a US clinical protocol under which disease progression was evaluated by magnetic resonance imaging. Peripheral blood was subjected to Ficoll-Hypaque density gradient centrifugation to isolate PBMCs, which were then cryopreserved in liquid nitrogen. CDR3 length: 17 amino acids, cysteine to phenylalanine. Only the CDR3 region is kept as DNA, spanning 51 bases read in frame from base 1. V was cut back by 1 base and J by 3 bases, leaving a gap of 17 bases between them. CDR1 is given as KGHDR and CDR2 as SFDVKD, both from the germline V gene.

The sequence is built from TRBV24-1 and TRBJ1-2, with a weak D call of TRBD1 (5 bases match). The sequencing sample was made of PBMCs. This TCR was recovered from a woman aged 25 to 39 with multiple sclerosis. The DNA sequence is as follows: TGTGCCACCAGTGATTTAGTTAGGGGACCCACCCACTATGGCTACACCTTC. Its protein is CATSDLVRGPTHYGYTF.